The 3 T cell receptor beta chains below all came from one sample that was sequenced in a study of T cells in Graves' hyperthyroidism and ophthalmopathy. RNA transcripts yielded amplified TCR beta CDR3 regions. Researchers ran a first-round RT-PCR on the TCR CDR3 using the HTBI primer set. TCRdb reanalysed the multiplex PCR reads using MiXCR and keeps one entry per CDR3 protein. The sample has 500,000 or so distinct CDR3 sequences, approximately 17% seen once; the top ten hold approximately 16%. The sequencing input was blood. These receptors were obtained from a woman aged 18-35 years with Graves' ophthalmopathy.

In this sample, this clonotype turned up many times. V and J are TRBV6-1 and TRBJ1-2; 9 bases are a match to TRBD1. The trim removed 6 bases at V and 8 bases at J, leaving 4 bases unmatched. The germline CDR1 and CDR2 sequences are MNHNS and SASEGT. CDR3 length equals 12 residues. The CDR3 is CASRRQGDGYTF. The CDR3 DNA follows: TGTGCCAGCAGGCGACAGGGGGACGGCTACACCTTC.

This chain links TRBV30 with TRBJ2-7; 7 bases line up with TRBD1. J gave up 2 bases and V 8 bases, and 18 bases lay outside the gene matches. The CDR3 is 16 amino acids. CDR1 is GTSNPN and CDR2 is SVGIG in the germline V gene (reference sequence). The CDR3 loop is CASSITYGQVPYEQYF. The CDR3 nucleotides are TGTGCCAGCAGCATAACCTACGGACAGGTACCCTACGAGCAGTACTTC.

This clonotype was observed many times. CDR3 in amino acids: CASSPFIWRGTNNYEQYF. DNA of the CDR3: TGTGCCAGCAGTCCGTTTATATGGCGGGGGACAAATAACTACGAGCAGTACTTC. This sequence joins TRBV28 and TRBJ2-7; D might be TRBD2 (7 bases). V gave up 5 bases and J gave up 3 bases, with 26 bases separating them. The germline gives CDR1 MDHEN, CDR2 SYDVKM. The CDR3 length is 18 residues.